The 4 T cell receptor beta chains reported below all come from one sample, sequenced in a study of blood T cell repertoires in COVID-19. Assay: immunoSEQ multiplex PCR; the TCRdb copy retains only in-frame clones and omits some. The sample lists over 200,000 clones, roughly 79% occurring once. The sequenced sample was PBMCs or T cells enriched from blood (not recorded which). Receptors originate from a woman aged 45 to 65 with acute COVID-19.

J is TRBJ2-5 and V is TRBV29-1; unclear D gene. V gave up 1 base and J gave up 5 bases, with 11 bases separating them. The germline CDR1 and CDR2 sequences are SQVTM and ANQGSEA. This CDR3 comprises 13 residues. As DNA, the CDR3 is TGCAGCGTTGAAGGGCAGTCGTGGGAGACCCAGTACTTC. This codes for CSVEGQSWETQYF.

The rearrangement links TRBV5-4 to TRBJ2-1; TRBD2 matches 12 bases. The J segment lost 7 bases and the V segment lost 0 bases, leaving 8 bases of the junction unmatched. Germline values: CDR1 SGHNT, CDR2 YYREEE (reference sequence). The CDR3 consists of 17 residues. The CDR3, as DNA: TGTGCCAGCAGCTTGGTGGGACTAGCGGGCTTAGTAAATGAGCAGTTCTTC. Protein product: CASSLVGLAGLVNEQFF.

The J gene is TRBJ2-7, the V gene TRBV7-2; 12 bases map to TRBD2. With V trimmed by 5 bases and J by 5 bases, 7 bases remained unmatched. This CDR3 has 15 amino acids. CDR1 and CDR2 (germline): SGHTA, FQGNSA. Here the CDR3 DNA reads TGTGCCAGCAGCGTCGAGACTAGCGGGAGCCACGAGCAGTACTTC. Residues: CASSVETSGSHEQYF.

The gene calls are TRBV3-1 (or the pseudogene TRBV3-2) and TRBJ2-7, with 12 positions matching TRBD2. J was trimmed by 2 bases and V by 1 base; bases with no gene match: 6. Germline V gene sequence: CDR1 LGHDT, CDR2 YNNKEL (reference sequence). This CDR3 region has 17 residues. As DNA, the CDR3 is TGTGCCAGCAGCCAAGGGACTAGCGGGACAGATACCTACGAGCAGTACTTC. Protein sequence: CASSQGTSGTDTYEQYF.